The 22 T cell receptor beta chains presented below share a single source sample, sequenced in a study of regulatory T cells in long-lasting Graves disease. Time point noted: newly diagnosed GD, antithyroid drugs for less than 3 months. The TCR library was prepared using RNA isolated from PBMCs. Construction of the TCR beta libraries employed iRepertoire HTBI primers in conjunction with Arm-PCR of CDR3 regions. TCRdb recomputed calls from the multiplex PCR reads with MiXCR, one row per CDR3 protein. This table holds approximately 210,000 distinct CDR3 sequences, about 17% found once. Material: peripheral blood mononuclear cells (PBMCs), obtained at new diagnosis, from a patient treated with antithyroid drugs. These receptor sequences come from a female donor with Graves disease.

This clonotype was counted only a few times. This chain connects TRBV6-1 to TRBJ2-1; TRBD1 or TRBD2 may be the D gene (5 bases each). The CDR3 extends over 15 amino acids. The V gene's germline CDR1 is MNHNS and CDR2 SASEGT. V was shortened by 7 bases and J by 0 bases, with 13 bases between the two germline ends. The CDR3 sequence: CASNHRDGSYNEQFF. DNA for the CDR3: TGTGCCAGCAATCACCGGGACGGCTCCTACAATGAGCAGTTCTTC.

This clonotype was counted many times. This chain links TRBV2 with TRBJ2-7; no definite D call. Germline-derived CDR1 and CDR2 are SNHLY and FYNNEI. The CDR3 covers 11 residues. With 10 bases removed from V and 6 bases from J, the gap between germline ends came to 13 bases. The CDR3 loop reads CATSKETEQYF. In nucleotides, the CDR3 is TGTGCCACCTCCAAGGAGACCGAGCAGTACTTC.

This clonotype has ten or more counts. The chain links TRBV11-3 to TRBJ2-3, with D possibly being TRBD2 (5 bases). This CDR3 has 15 residues. The V end was cut by 8 bases, the J end by 4 bases, with 19 bases between. The germline gives CDR1 SGHNT, CDR2 YENEEA. The CDR3 DNA reads as TGTGCCAGCGCGCGGCGGGTCGGGTCCTCAGATACGCAGTATTTT. The encoded protein is CASARRVGSSDTQYF.

In its sample, this clonotype was seen many times. The rearrangement joins TRBV9 to TRBJ2-2; no clear D. Germline CDR1 SGDLS, CDR2 YYNGEE. CDR3 length equals 13 residues. With 0 bases removed from V and 4 bases from J, the gap between germline ends came to 4 bases. CDR3 DNA sequence: TGTGCCAGCAGCGTAGACCTCACCGGGGAGCTGTTTTTT. Translating it yields CASSVDLTGELFF.

Ten or more counts support this clonotype. The genes are TRBV10-3 and TRBJ2-1; 9 nucleotides agree with TRBD1. The CDR3 sequence is 12 residues long. Germline trimming cut 10 bases from V and 8 bases from J; bases unmatched to any gene: 6. Germline values: CDR1 ENHRY, CDR2 SYGVKD. The CDR3 DNA is TGTGCCAGTACGGGACAGGGCGATGAGCAGTTCTTC. This gives the protein CASTGQGDEQFF.

Only one count was recorded for this clonotype. The gene calls are TRBV20-1 and TRBJ2-3; TRBD2 matches at 13 bases. The V segment lost 3 bases and the J segment 4 bases; nucleotides outside the gene matches: 4. Germline CDR1 DFQATT, CDR2 SNEGSKA (reference sequence). CDR3 length equals 15 residues. The CDR3 nucleotides read TGCAGTGCTAGGGGGACTAGCGGGACGTCAGATACGCAGTATTTT. Translated: CSARGTSGTSDTQYF.

Concerning this clonotype itself: This sequence is one base from a far larger clone and is likely a read error. The chain couples TRBV27 to TRBJ2-1; 8 bases map to TRBD1. CDR3 length: 15 residues. Trimming at V came to 0 bases and at J to 10 bases, leaving 8 bases not matched to a gene. Germline loops: CDR1 MNHEY, CDR2 SMNVEV (reference sequence). The CDR3 DNA is TGTGCCAGCAGTTTATCGGGACAGGTCGCCTACGAGCAGTTCTTC. Its translation: CASSLSGQVAYEQFF.

The chain couples TRBV6-2 or TRBV6-3 to TRBJ2-1; the D gene is possibly TRBD1 (6 bases). The V end lost 5 bases, the J end lost 3 bases, and 14 bases lay between the germline ends. CDR1 is MNHEY and CDR2 is SVGEGT in the germline V gene. There are 15 residues in the CDR3. CDR3 protein: CASSAQTGLYNEQFF. DNA of the CDR3: TGTGCCAGCAGTGCCCAGACAGGTCTCTACAATGAGCAGTTCTTC.

This chain links TRBV10-3 with TRBJ2-3, with 11 bases aligning to TRBD2. The J segment lost 5 bases and the V segment lost 3 bases, leaving 7 bases of the junction unmatched. Germline values: CDR1 ENHRY, CDR2 SYGVKD. There are 16 residues in the CDR3. The CDR3 DNA follows: TGTGCCATCAGTGACGGGACTAGCGGTGGTATAGATACGCAGTATTTT. This sequence encodes CAISDGTSGGIDTQYF.

The V and J genes are TRBV12-3 or TRBV12-4 and TRBJ2-3, with 8 positions matching TRBD1. TRBJ2-7 matches the DNA end more closely, so the J call is doubtful. The CDR3 has 15 residues. The CDR3 coding sequence is TGTGCCAGCAGTTTGCAGGGGGCTCTTATGGTCGAGCAGTACTTC. It translates to CASSLQGALMVEQYF.

This clonotype was detected ten times or more. The CDR3: CASRTGEGGYTF. The CDR3, as DNA: TGTGCCAGCAGAACAGGGGAGGGTGGCTACACCTTC. The rearrangement links TRBV2 to TRBJ1-2; 7 nucleotides align to TRBD1. Germline values: CDR1 SNHLY, CDR2 FYNNEI. After removal of 6 bases from V and 7 bases from J, the junction contained 5 bases not matched to a gene. This CDR3 is built from 12 residues.

This clonotype showed up many times. The rearrangement uses TRBV5-6 and TRBJ2-3; maybe TRBD2 (6 bases). Trimming stripped 5 bases from V and 2 bases from J, with 18 bases between. The germline V gene has CDR1 SGHDT and CDR2 YYEEEE. The CDR3 has 16 residues. CDR3 nucleotides: TGTGCCAGCAGACCCGGGACTGGGTCTCACACAGATACGCAGTATTTT. Its translation is CASRPGTGSHTDTQYF.

This chain connects TRBV11-2 to TRBJ2-5; 9 bases align to TRBD1. CDR1 SGHAT and CDR2 FQNNGV come from the germline V gene. J was trimmed by 5 bases and V by 4 bases; bases with no gene match: 8. CDR3 length: 15 amino acids. DNA of the CDR3: TGTGCCAGCAGCTCCAAACAGGGGGCTTGGGAGACCCAGTACTTC. Protein sequence: CASSSKQGAWETQYF.

This clonotype was seen a single time. The chain couples TRBV5-4 to TRBJ2-3; 11 nucleotides agree with TRBD2. Germline V lookup: CDR1 SGHNT, CDR2 YYREEE (reference sequence). V trimming: 5 bases; J trimming: 4 bases; junction bases outside the gene matches: 12. This CDR3 has 17 amino acids. This CDR3 is CASSPDSGRAYADTQYF. The CDR3 DNA follows: TGTGCCAGCAGTCCGGATAGCGGGAGGGCCTACGCAGATACGCAGTATTTT.

This clonotype was detected ten times or more. The rearrangement joins TRBV2 to TRBJ1-4, with TRBD1 matching 9 bases. Germline CDR1 is SNHLY and CDR2 is FYNNEI. The CDR3 is made up of 14 amino acids. V shed 6 bases and J 8 bases; nucleotides not matched to a gene: 7. The CDR3 protein is CASRTGTGSEKLFF. In nucleotides, the CDR3 is TGTGCCAGCAGGACCGGGACAGGGTCAGAAAAACTGTTTTTT.

In its sample, this clonotype was seen many times. V and J are TRBV12-3 or TRBV12-4 and TRBJ2-7; D may be TRBD1 (5 bases). V lost 5 bases, J lost 2 bases, and 10 bases lay in between. This CDR3 is built from 13 residues. The DNA of the CDR3 is TGTGCCAGCAGTGAACAGGCCACCTACGAGCAGTACTTC. Residues: CASSEQATYEQYF.

Concerning this clonotype itself: A read error may be the cause here, since a much bigger clone is one base away. V and J are TRBV27 and TRBJ2-7; tentative D call: TRBD2 (5 bases). In germline, CDR1 is MNHEY, CDR2 SMNVEV (reference sequence). This CDR3 is 15 amino acids long. V was cut by 3 bases and J by 3 bases, with 15 bases left in between. CDR3 coding DNA: TGTGCCAGCAGTTTTCGCGAGAGGGTTTTCTACGAGCAGTACTTC. It specifies CASSFRERVFYEQYF.

Many counts were recorded for this clonotype. The chain recombines TRBV12-3 or TRBV12-4 with TRBJ1-1, with D tentatively TRBD1 (5 bases). The CDR3 is 13 residues long. Trimming removed 7 bases from V and 2 bases from J, with 11 bases in between. The CDR3 sequence: CASTRQRNTEAFF. CDR3 DNA sequence: TGTGCCAGCACCCGACAGCGTAACACTGAAGCTTTCTTT.

This clonotype was detected many times. The chain is built from TRBV2 and TRBJ1-3; TRBD1 agrees at 9 bases. The CDR3 is 14 residues long. With 6 bases clipped from V and 6 bases from J, the junction kept 6 bases outside the gene matches. In germline, CDR1 is SNHLY, CDR2 FYNNEI. The CDR3 spells CASRDTGGKNTIYF. Written as DNA, the CDR3 is TGTGCCAGCAGGGATACAGGGGGCAAAAACACCATATATTTT.

The sample holds many counts of this clonotype. V usage is TRBV20-1 and J usage is TRBJ2-2, with 8 bases matching TRBD2. Losses at the gene ends were 2 bases for V and 5 bases for J; bases not matched to a gene: 7. Germline lookup yields CDR1 DFQATT and CDR2 SNEGSKA (reference sequence). The CDR3 runs to 15 residues. Here the CDR3 reads CSARSAGRGTGELFF. CDR3 DNA sequence: TGCAGTGCTAGATCTGCCGGGAGGGGGACCGGGGAGCTGTTTTTT.

This clonotype was found many times. CDR3: CASSQTGTVDTQYF. Here the CDR3 DNA reads TGTGCCAGCAGCCAAACAGGGACGGTAGATACGCAGTATTTT. This rearrangement joins TRBV7-2 to TRBJ2-3, with a weak D call TRBD1 (6 bases). V was pared by 5 bases and J by 5 bases, with 14 bases between. The CDR3 is 14 amino acids. Germline V gives CDR1 SGHTA, CDR2 FQGNSA.

This clonotype was seen ten or more times. The gene calls are TRBV28 and TRBJ1-1; no clear D gene. CDR3 length: 13 residues. CDR1 is MDHEN and CDR2 is SYDVKM in the germline V gene. V lost 3 bases and J 3 bases, leaving 8 bases between the germline ends. The DNA for the CDR3 is TGTGCCAGCAGTTTGTACCGGGACACTGAAGCTTTCTTT. Residues: CASSLYRDTEAFF.